This entry describes one T cell receptor beta chain. PCR was performed using 60 Vbeta and 13 Jbeta primers. The assay was immunoSEQ multiplex PCR, and TCRdb's table has in-frame clones only and misses some. The data contain some 110,000 clones, over 70% of them seen just once; the ten biggest clones take up over 1.5%. This record belongs to a study of cytomegalovirus exposure and HLA in healthy donors. Looked up from germline, CDR1 is ENHRY and CDR2 is SYGVKD. The CDR3 spans 13 residues. The V call is TRBV10-3, the J call TRBJ2-2; TRBD1 aligns across 11 bases. Sequenced input: PBMCs. This sequence originates from a woman younger than 30 in good health and CMV-seronegative. The CDR3 sequence is CALRDRGSGELFF. The CDR3 DNA follows: TGTGCTCTCCGGGACAGGGGGTCCGGGGAGCTGTTTTTT.